These 20 T cell receptor beta chains originate from one sample sequenced in a study of OX40 agonist ivuxolimab in advanced cancers. Measured with immunoSEQ multiplex PCR; TCRdb has only the in-frame clones, and not every one. Among around 48,000 clones, around 84% were seen once, and the ten largest hold roughly 9.9%. Sequencing used CD4+ or CD8+ T cells sorted from blood, obtained in a trial of the OX40 agonist ivuxolimab. The receptors shown here come from an adult with an advanced solid tumor such as melanoma, head and neck, liver or kidney cancer.

V gene TRBV15 combines with J gene TRBJ1-3, with a possible D match to TRBD1 (5 bases). Per germline, CDR1 LNHNV and CDR2 YYDKDF (reference sequence). The CDR3 is 18 residues long. V lost 0 bases to trimming and J lost 0 bases, with 15 bases between them. The CDR3 nucleotides read TGTGCCACCAGCAGAGAGCGGGCGGGGACCGGCTCTGGAAACACCATATATTTT. Residues: CATSRERAGTGSGNTIYF.

Details on this clone: The sample holds other DNA sequences that translate to the same CDR3. The genes are TRBV19 and TRBJ1-1; 7 nucleotides agree with TRBD1. CDR1 is LNHDA and CDR2 is SQIVND in the germline V gene (reference sequence). The V and J ends lost 4 bases and 0 bases, in that order; junction bases with no gene match: 2. This CDR3 is built from 14 residues. CDR3 sequence (DNA): TGTGCCAGTAGTAGAGACAGGGTGAACACTGAAGCTTTCTTT. The encoded protein is CASSRDRVNTEAFF. The variable domain in full, with the rest retrieved from reference TRBV19 and TRBJ1-1, is DGGITQSPKYLFRKEGQNVTLSCEQNLNHDAMYWYRQDPGQGLRLIYYSQIVNDFQKGDIAEGYSVSREKKESFPLTVTSAQKNPTAFYLCASSRDRVNTEAFFGQGTRLTVV.

This clone was seen more than once but under ten times. The identical CDR3 is also encoded by other nucleotide sequences in the sample. V usage is TRBV18 and J usage is TRBJ2-2; possibly TRBD1 or TRBD2 for D (5 bases each). CDR3 length: 16 residues. In germline, CDR1 is KGHSH, CDR2 LQKENI. Trimming cost V 5 bases and J 0 bases, with 13 bases left between them. CDR3 loop: CASSRGQGANTGELFF. The CDR3 region has the DNA TGTGCCAGCTCAAGAGGGCAGGGCGCGAACACCGGGGAGCTGTTTTTT.

This chain links TRBV4-1 with TRBJ1-3; D is unresolved. The CDR3 spans 14 residues. Germline loops: CDR1 MGHRA, CDR2 YSYEKL. The V end was cut by 4 bases, the J end by 3 bases, with 10 bases between. Here the CDR3 reads CASSRLSGGNTIYF. Written as DNA, the CDR3 is TGCGCCAGCAGCCGCCTTTCGGGTGGAAACACCATATATTTT.

This clone was seen a handful of times. The J gene is TRBJ1-1, the V gene TRBV10-3; tentative D call: TRBD1 (6 bases). Trimming left V 3 bases short and J 0 bases short, with 14 bases between. The CDR3 consists of 16 residues. Germline CDR1 ENHRY, CDR2 SYGVKD. The CDR3 region has the DNA TGTGCCATCAGTGAAGGGGGGGCACCTATGAACACTGAAGCTTTCTTT. Protein: CAISEGGAPMNTEAFF.

This chain joins TRBV6-5 and TRBJ2-6; D call uncertain. The CDR3 is 16 amino acids. Germline CDR1 MNHEY, CDR2 SVGAGI. The V end lost 2 bases, the J end lost 0 bases, and 8 bases lay between the germline ends. The CDR3 is CASSYGRASGANVLTF. For the CDR3, the DNA is TGTGCCAGCAGTTACGGACGGGCCTCTGGGGCCAACGTCCTGACTTTC.

The chain carries TRBV11-3 and TRBJ2-3; no definite D call. The V end lost 5 bases, the J end lost 1 base, and 7 bases lay between the germline ends. Germline V gene sequence: CDR1 SGHNT, CDR2 YENEEA. This CDR3 is 13 amino acids long. CDR3 bases: TGTGCCAGCAGCCAAGAAGGCACAGATACGCAGTATTTT. Protein product: CASSQEGTDTQYF. Full variable domain (outside the CDR3, taken from reference TRBV11-3 and TRBJ2-3): EAGVVQSPRYKIIEKKQPVAFWCNPISGHNTLYWYLQNLGQGPELLIRYENEEAVDDSQLPKDRFSAERLKGVDSTLKIQPAELGDSAVYLCASSQEGTDTQYFGPGTRLTVL.

This chain links TRBV7-3 with TRBJ2-2; perhaps TRBD1 as D (6 bases). V dropped 5 bases and J dropped 4 bases, with 17 bases sitting between them. Germline V gene sequence: CDR1 SGHTA, CDR2 FQGTGA. CDR3 length: 16 residues. The CDR3 sequence: CASSPNREISTGELFF. In nucleotides, the CDR3 is TGTGCCAGCAGCCCAAACAGGGAGATTAGCACCGGGGAGCTGTTTTTT.

The rearrangement links TRBV5-1 to TRBJ2-1; D not resolved. The CDR3 is made up of 15 amino acids. Germline V gene data show CDR1 as SGHRS and CDR2 as YFSETQ. Trimming cost V 4 bases and J 3 bases, with 14 bases left between them. This CDR3 is CASSPAADYYNEQFF. For the CDR3, the DNA is TGCGCCAGCAGCCCTGCTGCGGATTACTACAATGAGCAGTTCTTC.

The V and J genes are TRBV28 and TRBJ1-4; D is undetermined. Between the trimmed V and J ends, which lost 8 bases and 11 bases, there was a span of 15 bases. Looked up from germline, CDR1 is MDHEN and CDR2 is SYDVKM. The CDR3 consists of 12 residues. The CDR3 loop is CASAIFGGKLFF. The CDR3 DNA follows: TGTGCCAGCGCAATTTTCGGTGGTAAACTGTTTTTT.

The chain links TRBV6-5 to TRBJ2-5, with D hard to call. The CDR3 contains 11 residues. Trimming left V 0 bases short and J 6 bases short, with 2 bases between. Per the germline V gene, CDR1 is MNHEY and CDR2 is SVGAGI. The CDR3: CASSYSKTQYF. The CDR3 DNA reads TGTGCCAGCAGTTACTCGAAGACCCAGTACTTC.

The chain employs TRBV15 and TRBJ1-5; 7 bases map to TRBD1. This CDR3 spans 16 amino acids. Germline V CDR1 and CDR2: LNHNV, YYDKDF (reference sequence). The junction had 14 bases not matched to a gene; V was cut back by 5 bases and J by 7 bases. The CDR3 reads CATSAEILRGGQPQHF. DNA for the CDR3: TGTGCCACCAGCGCAGAGATTTTAAGAGGGGGCCAGCCCCAGCATTTT.

This clone occurred a few times. The rearrangement links TRBV18 to TRBJ2-2; D remains unclear. The germline gives CDR1 KGHSH, CDR2 LQKENI. The CDR3 runs to 13 residues. V lost 0 bases and J 4 bases, leaving 3 bases between the germline ends. The CDR3 coding sequence is TGTGCCAGCTCACCACCGAGCACCGGGGAGCTGTTTTTT. The encoded protein is CASSPPSTGELFF. The entire variable domain, with the rest obtained from reference TRBV18 and TRBJ2-2, is as follows: NAGVMQNPRHLVRRRGQEARLRCSPMKGHSHVYWYRQLPEEGLKFMVYLQKENIIDESGMPKERFSAEFPKEGPSILRIQQVVRGDSAAYFCASSPPSTGELFFGEGSRLTVL.

The chain uses TRBV30 and TRBJ2-6; no clear D. CDR1 and CDR2 (germline): GTSNPN, SVGIG (reference sequence). Trimming removed 3 bases at V and 3 bases at J, with 9 bases between. The CDR3 totals 14 residues. DNA of the CDR3: TGTGCCTGGAGAAGTTATGGTGGGGCCAACGTCCTGACTTTC. Protein product: CAWRSYGGANVLTF.

The rearrangement uses TRBV2 and TRBJ1-1, with D perhaps TRBD1 (6 bases). The germline V gene encodes CDR1 SNHLY and CDR2 FYNNEI. The CDR3 spans 12 residues. The ends were cut back, 6 bases at V and 11 bases at J, with 16 bases in the middle. The CDR3 sequence is CASSTGLPPAFF. CDR3 nucleotides: TGTGCCAGCAGCACAGGGCTCCCCCCGGCTTTCTTT.

This clone was detected only once. This rearrangement joins TRBV28 to TRBJ2-3; D may be TRBD1 (6 bases). The CDR3 is 14 amino acids. Looked up from germline, CDR1 is MDHEN and CDR2 is SYDVKM. V lost 7 bases and J lost 1, with 12 bases in between. CDR3 region: CASNDRPGTDTQYF. CDR3 coding DNA: TGTGCCAGCAACGACAGGCCAGGCACAGATACGCAGTATTTT.

The V and J genes are TRBV28 and TRBJ2-3, with D unclear. Trimming stripped 6 bases from V and 0 bases from J, with 7 bases between. The CDR3 length is 13 residues. CDR1 and CDR2 from the germline V gene are MDHEN and SYDVKM. CDR3 loop: CASSPTSTDTQYF. CDR3 nucleotides: TGTGCCAGCAGCCCCACTAGCACAGATACGCAGTATTTT.

This chain links TRBV29-1 with TRBJ2-5; D ambiguous. The CDR3 contains 13 residues. V shed 0 bases and J shed 3 bases, with 8 bases lying between them. The germline CDR1 and CDR2 sequences are SQVTM and ANQGSEA. The CDR3 sequence: CSVEDTTEETQYF. As DNA, the CDR3 is TGCAGCGTTGAAGACACTACGGAAGAGACCCAGTACTTC.

The V call is TRBV28, the J call TRBJ2-6; D is undetermined. Trimming removed 1 base at V and 0 bases at J, with 1 base between. Per germline, CDR1 MDHEN and CDR2 SYDVKM. The CDR3 is made up of 14 amino acids. The CDR3 DNA sequence: TGTGCCAGCAGTTTATTCTCTGGGGCCAACGTCCTGACTTTC. Its protein is CASSLFSGANVLTF.

This CDR3 is CAISPRGAPNTEAFF. The CDR3 DNA reads TGTGCCATCAGTCCCAGGGGGGCCCCGAACACTGAAGCTTTCTTT. The rearrangement links TRBV10-3 to TRBJ1-1; TRBD1 matches at 7 bases. Germline CDR1 ENHRY, CDR2 SYGVKD. This CDR3 region has 15 residues. Trimming removed 5 bases from V and 1 base from J; junction bases left unmatched: 7.